The 22 T cell receptor beta chains in this list originate from one sample, sequenced in a study of chemoradiotherapy in HPV16-positive cancers (dated by TCRdb to 2022 to 2024). Receptors were amplified or captured by the immunoSEQ multiplex PCR assay. TCRdb retrieved this table from immuneACCESS and kept in-frame rearrangements only. Not all clones are present; in checked studies, unresolved V genes account for under half, and no reason is known for the remainder. The sample has a few thousand clones on record, 76% of them singletons. The ten most abundant clones make up roughly 28% of the sample. This sample was taken from a patient who underwent chemoradiotherapy. The origin of the receptors is a human donor with HPV-associated anogenital cancer.

This clone was observed a handful of times. This chain links TRBV10-3 with TRBJ2-3; tentatively, D is TRBD1 or TRBD2 (6 bases each). Germline V lookup: CDR1 ENHRY, CDR2 SYGVKD. The CDR3 has 16 residues. Trimming cost V 0 bases and J 4 bases, with 14 bases left between them. The CDR3, as DNA: TGTGCCATCAGTGAGTCAAAGGGGGGCCGCGCAGATACGCAGTATTTT. It yields the protein CAISESKGGRADTQYF.

V is TRBV7-9 and J is TRBJ1-2, with D uncertain. CDR3 size: 15 residues. Germline V gene sequence: CDR1 SEHNR, CDR2 FQNEAQ (reference sequence). Trimming shortened V by 0 bases and J by 5 bases, and 13 bases separated the two germline ends. CDR3 nucleotides: TGTGCCAGCAGCTTAGCAGGTAACTACCTGTATGGCTACACCTTC. Residues: CASSLAGNYLYGYTF. The entire variable domain, with the rest obtained from reference TRBV7-9 and TRBJ1-2, is as follows: DTGVSQNPRHKITKRGQNVTFRCDPISEHNRLYWYRQTLGQGPEFLTYFQNEAQLEKSRLLSDRFSAERPKGSFSTLEIQRTEQGDSAMYLCASSLAGNYLYGYTFGSGTRLTVV.

The CDR3: CASSDRGQSTDTQYF. CDR3 bases: TGTGCCAGCAGTGACCGGGGTCAAAGCACAGATACGCAGTATTTT. The chain couples TRBV25-1 to TRBJ2-3, with D perhaps matching TRBD2 (5 bases). Germline V CDR1 and CDR2: MGHDK, SYGVNS. This CDR3 has 15 residues. V was shortened by 3 bases and J by 0 bases, with 10 bases between the two germline ends.

The V call is TRBV10-3, the J call TRBJ1-5; a possible D gene is TRBD1 (5 bases). This CDR3 is 15 amino acids long. The germline CDR1 and CDR2 sequences are ENHRY and SYGVKD. The V gene lost 3 bases and the J gene lost 3 bases, with 12 bases spanning the gap. This CDR3 reads CAISDQGPNNQPQHF. As DNA, the CDR3 is TGTGCCATCAGTGATCAGGGCCCGAACAATCAGCCCCAGCATTTT.

The V call is TRBV18, the J call TRBJ2-5; 7 bases match TRBD1. The CDR3 is 14 residues long. With V trimmed by 9 bases and J by 2 bases, 9 bases remained unmatched. Germline assignment: CDR1 KGHSH and CDR2 LQKENI. The chain's CDR3 is CASRDSRIQETQYF. CDR3 nucleotides: TGTGCCAGTAGGGACAGCAGAATTCAAGAGACCCAGTACTTC.

The gene calls are TRBV11-3 and TRBJ2-3; TRBD2 agrees at 7 bases. The V gene end was trimmed by 5 bases and the J gene end by 4 bases; junction bases not matched to a gene: 9. Per the germline V gene, CDR1 is SGHNT and CDR2 is YENEEA. CDR3 length: 15 residues. The CDR3 is CASSLQRGWADTQYF. CDR3 bases: TGTGCCAGCAGCCTCCAGCGGGGATGGGCAGATACGCAGTATTTT.

This clone came up a few times. The genes are TRBV15 and TRBJ2-7; D remains unclear. Between the trimmed V and J ends, which lost 0 bases and 2 bases, there was a span of 2 bases. Germline CDR1 is LNHNV and CDR2 is YYDKDF (reference sequence). This CDR3 is built from 12 residues. Here the CDR3 DNA reads TGTGCCACCAGCAGAGATCCCTACGAGCAGTACTTC. Translated: CATSRDPYEQYF.

DNA for the CDR3: TGTGCCAGCAGCGCTGCGGGTGCAGATACGCAGTATTTT. Its translation is CASSAAGADTQYF. The V call is TRBV6-5, the J call TRBJ2-3; TRBD2 might be the D (5 bases). Trimming removed 6 bases at V and 4 bases at J, with 11 bases between. CDR1 MNHEY and CDR2 SVGAGI come from the germline V gene. This CDR3 contains 13 residues.

This rearrangement joins TRBV10-2 to TRBJ1-6; TRBD1 might be the D (6 bases). The CDR3 has 13 amino acids. V was trimmed by 8 bases and J by 11 bases, leaving 16 bases between them. The V gene's germline CDR1 is WSHSY and CDR2 SAAADI. The CDR3 protein is CASDQGRGTPLHF. The DNA for the CDR3 is TGCGCCAGCGATCAGGGGAGGGGTACACCCCTCCACTTT.

V is TRBV4-1 and J is TRBJ2-6; D tentatively fits TRBD1 or TRBD2 (7 bases each). Trimming cost V 1 base and J 2 bases, with 15 bases left between them. This CDR3 is 18 amino acids long. Per germline, CDR1 MGHRA and CDR2 YSYEKL. CDR3 bases: TGCGCCAGCAGCCAAGGGGGGAGGGGGCGTACTGGGGCCAACGTCCTGACTTTC. It yields the protein CASSQGGRGRTGANVLTF.

V and J are TRBV7-9 and TRBJ1-1; D gene uncertain. The CDR3 extends over 12 amino acids. The germline V gene encodes CDR1 SEHNR and CDR2 FQNEAQ (reference sequence). The V and J ends lost 1 base and 6 bases respectively, with 6 bases between them. The CDR3 region is CASSLGIPEAFF. In nucleotides, the CDR3 is TGTGCCAGCAGCTTAGGGATCCCTGAAGCTTTCTTT.

This clone showed up just a few times. The chain links TRBV6-4 to TRBJ1-2, with D possibly matching TRBD1 (6 bases). Trimming left V 5 bases short and J 6 bases short, with 13 bases between. Germline values: CDR1 MRHNA, CDR2 SNTAGT. CDR3 length: 13 amino acids. CDR3 sequence reads: CASSSTGRDGYTF. In DNA, the CDR3 is TGTGCCAGCAGTTCTACAGGGAGAGATGGCTACACCTTC.

The genes are TRBV18 and TRBJ2-3; no clear D gene. CDR1 is KGHSH, CDR2 LQKENI, per germline. Trimming removed 3 bases from V and 0 bases from J, with 13 bases in between. This CDR3 has 16 amino acids. CDR3 sequence (DNA): TGTGCCAGCTCACCGAATACACCCCGTAGCACAGATACGCAGTATTTT. It encodes CASSPNTPRSTDTQYF.

The J gene is TRBJ1-2, the V gene TRBV27; D ambiguous. Trimming took off 4 bases at V and 6 bases at J, with 21 bases between the two ends. The CDR3 has 16 residues. The germline V gene has CDR1 MNHEY and CDR2 SMNVEV (reference sequence). DNA for the CDR3: TGTGCCAGCAGTTCCCGGGAGGGCTCGGTTGGTCATGGCTACACCTTC. Its protein is CASSSREGSVGHGYTF.

J is TRBJ2-3 and V is TRBV6-1; 10 bases map to TRBD2. Germline CDR1 MNHNS, CDR2 SASEGT. The ends lost 4 bases at V and 2 bases at J; junction bases unmatched: 6. The CDR3 consists of 16 residues. The CDR3 is CASSGRTSGHTDTQYF. In nucleotides, the CDR3 is TGTGCCAGCAGTGGAAGGACTAGCGGACACACAGATACGCAGTATTTT.

This chain connects TRBV5-1 to TRBJ1-4; possible D gene TRBD1, 6 bases. From germline, CDR1 is SGHRS and CDR2 YFSETQ. The CDR3 is made up of 17 amino acids. The V gene lost 4 bases and the J gene lost 3 bases, with 19 bases spanning the gap. Here the CDR3 DNA reads TGCGCCAGCAGCGCCCCTCGGGGCAGGGGAGCTAATGAAAAACTGTTTTTT. Translated, it gives CASSAPRGRGANEKLFF. The whole variable domain, filled in from reference TRBV5-1 and TRBJ1-4, reads KAGVTQTPRYLIKTRGQQVTLSCSPISGHRSVSWYQQTPGQGLQFLFEYFSETQRNKGNFPGRFSGRQFSNSRSEMNVSTLELGDSALYLCASSAPRGRGANEKLFFGSGTQLSVL.

The rearrangement joins TRBV7-8 to TRBJ2-2; a possible D gene is TRBD1 (5 bases). The CDR3 totals 15 residues. Germline V gene data show CDR1 as SGHVS and CDR2 as FQNEAQ. The ends were cut back, 5 bases at V and 2 bases at J, with 12 bases in the middle. The CDR3 DNA reads as TGTGCCAGCAGCCCCTGGGGCGGTAACACCGGGGAGCTGTTTTTT. It is translated as CASSPWGGNTGELFF. The full variable domain, in which reference TRBV7-8 and TRBJ2-2 provide the parts outside the CDR3, is GAGVSQSPRYKVAKRGQDVALRCDPISGHVSLFWYQQALGQGPEFLTYFQNEAQLDKSGLPSDRFFAERPEGSVSTLKIQRTQQEDSAVYLCASSPWGGNTGELFFGEGSRLTVL.

This sequence joins TRBV10-3 and TRBJ1-1, with a tentative D call TRBD1 (6 bases). V lost 7 bases and J 1 base, leaving 19 bases between the germline ends. Germline V gene lookup returns CDR1 ENHRY and CDR2 SYGVKD. This CDR3 is 16 amino acids long. This CDR3 reads CAINPRAGQENTEAFF. CDR3 nucleotide sequence: TGTGCCATCAACCCAAGGGCGGGACAAGAGAACACTGAAGCTTTCTTT.

In its sample, this clone was seen a few times. The chain recombines TRBV7-2 with TRBJ2-5; D may match TRBD1 or TRBD2 (5 bases each). Germline CDR1 is SGHTA and CDR2 is FQGNSA. The CDR3 runs to 13 residues. Trimming cost V 7 bases and J 4 bases, with 13 bases left between them. This CDR3 reads CASTRERGETQYF. In DNA form, the CDR3 reads TGTGCCAGCACCCGTGAGAGGGGAGAGACCCAGTACTTC.

This chain links TRBV6-5 with TRBJ2-5; D might be TRBD2 (5 bases). This CDR3 has 15 residues. CDR1 and CDR2 (germline): MNHEY, SVGAGI. V was clipped by 4 bases and J by 6 bases, with 18 bases between them. The CDR3 DNA follows: TGTGCCAGCAGTTCCCCCACGGGGTCGGGGAAGACCCAGTACTTC. Its translation is CASSSPTGSGKTQYF.

The chain combines TRBV5-8 with TRBJ2-2; tentative D call: TRBD1 (6 bases). V was shortened by 1 base and J by 3 bases, with 16 bases between the two germline ends. Looked up from germline, CDR1 is SGHTS and CDR2 is YDEGEE. The CDR3 covers 17 residues. CDR3 DNA: TGTGCCAGCAGCTTGCCAGGGGCAGTGAAAGACACCGGGGAGCTGTTTTTT. Its protein product is CASSLPGAVKDTGELFF.

V is TRBV9 and J is TRBJ1-3; 9 bases match TRBD1. CDR1 SGDLS and CDR2 YYNGEE come from the germline V gene. V dropped 3 bases and J dropped 4; count of bases not matched to a gene: 5. There are 15 residues in the CDR3. The CDR3 sequence: CASSATGGAGNTIYF. The CDR3 DNA follows: TGTGCCAGCAGCGCAACAGGGGGCGCCGGAAACACCATATATTTT.